Below are 32 T cell receptor beta chains sequenced from a single sample in a study of blood T cell repertoires in COVID-19. Assay: immunoSEQ multiplex PCR; the TCRdb copy retains only in-frame clones and omits some. The sample lists about 200,000 clones, roughly four fifths occurring once. The sample was peripheral blood. Receptors originate from a woman aged 45-65 years with active or convalescent COVID-19.

The rearrangement joins TRBV6-5 to TRBJ1-1, with D unclear. Germline V gives CDR1 MNHEY, CDR2 SVGAGI. Trimming removed 4 bases at V and 5 bases at J, with 14 bases between. This CDR3 region has 14 residues. Written as DNA, the CDR3 is TGTGCCAGCAGTTCACAGATCCGGAATACTGAAGCTTTCTTT. It yields the protein CASSSQIRNTEAFF.

The chain has TRBV5-1 and TRBJ2-1; 10 bases match TRBD2. Germline lookup yields CDR1 SGHRS and CDR2 YFSETQ. The V and J ends lost 2 bases and 8 bases, in that order; junction bases with no gene match: 7. This CDR3 has 15 residues. CDR3 loop: CASSFPSGGAYEQFF. CDR3 DNA sequence: TGCGCCAGCAGCTTTCCCAGCGGGGGGGCGTATGAGCAGTTCTTC.

The chain links TRBV4-1 to TRBJ2-3; TRBD2 is a possible D gene (6 bases). This CDR3 is 17 amino acids long. The V end was cut by 0 bases, the J end by 3 bases, with 16 bases between. Germline CDR1 is MGHRA and CDR2 is YSYEKL. The CDR3 here is CASSQERTGTPTDTQYF. DNA for the CDR3: TGCGCCAGCAGCCAAGAAAGGACCGGGACTCCTACAGATACGCAGTATTTT.

The chain is built from TRBV7-9 and TRBJ2-7, with no clear D. This CDR3 comprises 13 residues. Germline CDR1 reads SEHNR; CDR2 reads FQNEAQ (reference sequence). Trimming cost V 1 base and J 13 bases, with 17 bases left between them. The CDR3 nucleotides read TGTGCCAGCAGCTTAGATGGCACCCCCTGGTTATACGTC. This translates into CASSLDGTPWLYV.

The gene calls are TRBV12-3 or TRBV12-4 and TRBJ2-7; no definite D call. CDR3 length: 13 amino acids. V lost 3 bases to trimming and J lost 3 bases, with 9 bases between them. The CDR3: CASSLRNYYEQYF. The CDR3 coding sequence is TGTGCCAGCAGTTTGCGGAACTACTACGAGCAGTACTTC.

J is TRBJ2-7 and V is TRBV25-1; 10 positions agree with TRBD2. Germline V lookup: CDR1 MGHDK, CDR2 SYGVNS. CDR3 length: 15 amino acids. Germline trimming cut 3 bases from V and 2 bases from J; bases unmatched to any gene: 4. The CDR3 here is CASSEGTSVPYEQYF. In DNA form, the CDR3 reads TGTGCCAGCAGTGAGGGGACTAGCGTGCCCTACGAGCAGTACTTC.

Points on this clone: Other DNA sequences within the sample encode an identical CDR3. CDR3 sequence (DNA): TGTGCCAGCAGCCAAGGGGGGGGGCAGCCCCAGCATTTT. Translated: CASSQGGGQPQHF. The chain combines TRBV3-1 (or the pseudogene TRBV3-2) with TRBJ1-5; perhaps TRBD1 as D (5 bases). The CDR3 totals 13 residues. The germline V gene has CDR1 LGHDT and CDR2 YNNKEL (reference sequence). V was pared by 1 base and J by 7 bases, with 8 bases between.

The chain employs TRBV28 and TRBJ1-2, with 12 bases aligning to TRBD1. This CDR3 spans 14 amino acids. With V trimmed by 10 bases and J by 8 bases, 11 bases remained unmatched. The germline V gene has CDR1 MDHEN and CDR2 SYDVKM. CDR3 protein: CATIPGTGGSGYTF. The CDR3, as DNA: TGTGCCACTATACCCGGGACAGGGGGCTCGGGCTACACCTTC.

The genes are TRBV5-1 and TRBJ1-1, with TRBD1 matching 7 bases. This CDR3 region has 16 residues. Trimming removed 0 bases from V and 7 bases from J; junction bases left unmatched: 12. Germline CDR1 and CDR2: SGHRS and YFSETQ. CDR3 amino acids: CASSLGQGGVYGEAFF. The CDR3 DNA sequence: TGCGCCAGCAGCTTGGGGCAGGGGGGAGTCTACGGTGAAGCTTTCTTT.

The chain joins TRBV27 to TRBJ1-1; D possibly corresponds to TRBD1 (6 bases). Germline V gene data show CDR1 as MNHEY and CDR2 as SMNVEV (reference sequence). V dropped 8 bases and J dropped 8 bases, with 12 bases sitting between them. The CDR3 length is 11 residues. The CDR3 nucleotides read TGTGCCAGCGCCTGGGGGGGCGAAGCTTTCTTT. It specifies CASAWGGEAFF.

This clone turned up a few times. This chain links TRBV10-1 with TRBJ2-2; 7 nucleotides line up with TRBD2. Germline assignment: CDR1 WNHNN and CDR2 SYGVQD (reference sequence). The CDR3 runs 15 residues. Losses at the gene ends were 8 bases for V and 2 bases for J; bases not matched to a gene: 8. CDR3 in amino acids: CASGGDYRNTGELFF. In DNA form, the CDR3 reads TGCGCCAGCGGGGGGGACTACCGAAACACCGGGGAGCTGTTTTTT.

The V and J genes are TRBV5-4 and TRBJ2-1, with 8 bases identical to TRBD2. The germline V gene has CDR1 SGHNT and CDR2 YYREEE (reference sequence). V shed 7 bases, J shed 0 bases, and the junction held 9 bases outside the gene matches. The CDR3 has 16 residues. The CDR3 DNA is TGTGCCAGCGGTAGCGGGACCCGTAGCTCCTACAATGAGCAGTTCTTC. Translated, it gives CASGSGTRSSYNEQFF. The full variable domain, its missing parts supplied by reference TRBV5-4 and TRBJ2-1, is ETGVTQSPTHLIKTRGQQVTLRCSSQSGHNTVSWYQQALGQGPQFIFQYYREEENGRGNFPPRFSGLQFPNYSSELNVNALELDDSALYLCASGSGTRSSYNEQFFGPGTRLTVL.

This chain connects TRBV27 to TRBJ2-1; a weak D match, TRBD2 (6 bases). Germline V gene data show CDR1 as MNHEY and CDR2 as SMNVEV (reference sequence). This CDR3 is 13 amino acids long. Trimming cost V 6 bases and J 5 bases, with 11 bases left between them. The CDR3, as DNA: TGTGCCAGCAGGCCGGGGGTACACAATGAGCAGTTCTTC. Translated, it gives CASRPGVHNEQFF.

This CDR3 is CASSDGGGLGNYGYTF. The CDR3 DNA sequence: TGTGCCAGCAGTGACGGGGGGGGTTTAGGTAACTATGGCTACACCTTC. The rearrangement joins TRBV6-1 to TRBJ1-2, with a tentative D call TRBD1 (5 bases). Germline V lookup: CDR1 MNHNS, CDR2 SASEGT. V lost 3 bases, J lost 1 base, and 15 bases lay in between. CDR3 length equals 16 residues.

CDR3 DNA sequence: TGTGCCCATGTGCCTAGCGGGCGGTACGAGCAGTACTTC. Its protein is CAHVPSGRYEQYF. The chain has TRBV30 and TRBJ2-7; 8 bases are a match to TRBD2. J was trimmed by 4 bases and V by 8 bases; bases with no gene match: 10. CDR3 length: 13 residues. CDR1 GTSNPN and CDR2 SVGIG come from the germline V gene (reference sequence).

The chain has TRBV3-1 (or the pseudogene TRBV3-2) and TRBJ1-3; D remains ambiguous. The CDR3 spans 14 residues. Germline assignment: CDR1 LGHDT and CDR2 YNNKEL (reference sequence). Trimming took off 5 bases at V and 4 bases at J, with 12 bases between the two ends. The CDR3 region has the DNA TGTGCCAGCAGCTCGAGAGGGTCCGGAAACACCATATATTTT. Translated: CASSSRGSGNTIYF.

This chain's CDR3 is CASSRDRLGGELFF. The DNA for the CDR3 is TGCGCCAGCAGCCGGGACAGGTTAGGCGGGGAGCTGTTTTTT. The chain is built from TRBV5-1 and TRBJ2-2; 8 bases line up with TRBD1. Germline CDR1 and CDR2: SGHRS and YFSETQ. The V gene end was trimmed by 4 bases and the J gene end by 7 bases; junction bases not matched to a gene: 6. The CDR3 has 14 amino acids.

The V and J genes are TRBV6-5 and TRBJ2-3, with a tentative D call TRBD2 (8 bases). This CDR3 contains 14 residues. Germline loops: CDR1 MNHEY, CDR2 SVGAGI. Deletions cut 10 bases from V and 5 bases from J, with 19 bases between. This chain's CDR3 is CAISGQAGGDTQYF. The CDR3 DNA reads as TGTGCCATCAGCGGACAGGCGGGGGGAGATACGCAGTATTTT.

The J gene is TRBJ2-3, the V gene TRBV7-3; D is unclear. Germline values: CDR1 SGHTA, CDR2 FQGTGA. This CDR3 comprises 15 residues. Trimming stripped 2 bases from V and 3 bases from J, with 12 bases between. The CDR3 DNA reads as TGTGCCAGCAGCTTAGGGCCACCAGGAACAGATACGCAGTATTTT. Its translation: CASSLGPPGTDTQYF.

This chain connects TRBV19 to TRBJ1-2; 11 bases align to TRBD1. The CDR3 has 15 residues. Germline V lookup: CDR1 LNHDA, CDR2 SQIVND (reference sequence). The J segment lost 7 bases and the V segment lost 6 bases, leaving 10 bases of the junction unmatched. CDR3 protein: CASSDRGTGGAGYTF. CDR3 bases: TGTGCCAGTAGCGACAGAGGGACAGGGGGTGCTGGCTACACCTTC.

The CDR3 DNA reads TGCGCCAGCAGCGCAACAGGGGGTAACACTGAAGCTTTCTTT. The encoded protein is CASSATGGNTEAFF. The rearrangement links TRBV5-1 to TRBJ1-1, with TRBD1 matching 8 bases. The CDR3 covers 14 residues. V gave up 4 bases and J gave up 2 bases; unmatched junction bases: 4. Germline CDR1 and CDR2: SGHRS and YFSETQ.

This chain connects TRBV29-1 to TRBJ1-2; possible D gene TRBD1, 5 bases. Germline V lookup: CDR1 SQVTM, CDR2 ANQGSEA. CDR3 length: 14 residues. DNA for the CDR3: TGCATCCCCCCCCCGGGGGGGGCTAACTATGGCTACACCTTC. Amino acids: CIPPPGGANYGYTF.

About this clone itself: This same CDR3 is encoded by further DNA sequences in the sample. This chain connects TRBV5-1 to TRBJ2-3, with no clear D. Germline V gene sequence: CDR1 SGHRS, CDR2 YFSETQ. Trimming stripped 0 bases from V and 0 bases from J, with 5 bases between. The CDR3 is made up of 14 amino acids. The CDR3 loop reads CASSLGDSTDTQYF. The CDR3 nucleotides read TGCGCCAGCAGCTTGGGCGATAGCACAGATACGCAGTATTTT. Together with reference TRBV5-1 and TRBJ2-3, the CDR3 gives the full variable domain: KAGVTQTPRYLIKTRGQQVTLSCSPISGHRSVSWYQQTPGQGLQFLFEYFSETQRNKGNFPGRFSGRQFSNSRSEMNVSTLELGDSALYLCASSLGDSTDTQYFGPGTRLTVL.

Turning to this clone: This specimen includes other DNA sequences encoding the same CDR3. The chain couples TRBV28 to TRBJ1-2; D gene ambiguous. Germline V gives CDR1 MDHEN, CDR2 SYDVKM. The CDR3 has 12 residues. Deletions cut 4 bases from V and 5 bases from J, with 8 bases between. The CDR3 DNA sequence: TGTGCCAGCAGTTCCACAGCTTATGGCTACACCTTC. Its protein is CASSSTAYGYTF.

The CDR3 sequence: CASSLIITGGGEQYF. As DNA, the CDR3 is TGTGCCAGCAGCCTAATAATTACAGGGGGCGGCGAGCAGTACTTC. The V call is TRBV28, the J call TRBJ2-7; TRBD1 agrees at 9 bases. This CDR3 has 15 amino acids. Germline CDR1 reads MDHEN; CDR2 reads SYDVKM. The V and J ends lost 6 bases and 6 bases, in that order; junction bases with no gene match: 12.

The rearrangement uses TRBV6-5 and TRBJ1-1; D gene uncertain. This CDR3 is built from 13 residues. V lost 2 bases to trimming and J lost 3 bases, with 7 bases between them. Per germline, CDR1 MNHEY and CDR2 SVGAGI. The DNA for the CDR3 is TGTGCCAGCAGTTACGTGCCGGACACTGAAGCTTTCTTT. It yields the protein CASSYVPDTEAFF.

This rearrangement joins TRBV9 to TRBJ2-1, with TRBD2 identical over 7 bases. The CDR3 is 14 residues long. The germline V gene encodes CDR1 SGDLS and CDR2 YYNGEE. The junction had 9 bases not matched to a gene; V was cut back by 5 bases and J by 7 bases. CDR3 region: CASRSGTTKNEQFF. The CDR3, as DNA: TGTGCCAGCAGGAGCGGGACTACTAAAAATGAGCAGTTCTTC.

This sequence joins TRBV28 and TRBJ2-7, with D perhaps TRBD2 (5 bases). Trimming cost V 7 bases and J 2 bases, with 12 bases left between them. The CDR3 has 13 residues. CDR1 MDHEN and CDR2 SYDVKM come from the germline V gene. CDR3 bases: TGTGCCAGCAAGTTCGGGGTAACCTACGAGCAGTACTTC. As protein: CASKFGVTYEQYF.

The chain recombines TRBV6-5 with TRBJ2-1, with 7 bases aligning to TRBD1. Germline assignment: CDR1 MNHEY and CDR2 SVGAGI. This CDR3 spans 15 amino acids. Germline trimming cut 6 bases from V and 1 base from J; bases unmatched to any gene: 6. The CDR3 reads CASRLMTGSYNEQFF. In DNA, the CDR3 is TGTGCCAGCAGATTAATGACAGGGTCCTACAATGAGCAGTTCTTC.

The chain combines TRBV5-1 with TRBJ2-7; possible D gene TRBD1, 5 bases. The ends were cut back, 4 bases at V and 2 bases at J, with 13 bases in the middle. The CDR3 loop spans 14 amino acids. Looked up from germline, CDR1 is SGHRS and CDR2 is YFSETQ. CDR3 DNA sequence: TGCGCCAGCAGCACGGATTGGGGCCCCTACGAGCAGTACTTC. This sequence encodes CASSTDWGPYEQYF.

V gene TRBV2 combines with J gene TRBJ2-1; D is ambiguous. Germline V gives CDR1 SNHLY, CDR2 FYNNEI. The CDR3 runs 16 residues. Trimming left V 3 bases short and J 0 bases short, with 12 bases between. CDR3 protein: CASSEMPESSYNEQFF. CDR3 sequence (DNA): TGTGCCAGCAGTGAGATGCCGGAGAGCTCCTACAATGAGCAGTTCTTC.

The chain employs TRBV5-4 and TRBJ1-1, with 7 bases aligning to TRBD1. The junction had 12 bases not matched to a gene; V was cut back by 4 bases and J by 3 bases. Germline V gives CDR1 SGHNT, CDR2 YYREEE (reference sequence). The CDR3 runs to 16 residues. The CDR3 nucleotides read TGTGCCAGCAGCCGGGCGCGACAGGGAAGAGACACTGAAGCTTTCTTT. Protein sequence: CASSRARQGRDTEAFF.